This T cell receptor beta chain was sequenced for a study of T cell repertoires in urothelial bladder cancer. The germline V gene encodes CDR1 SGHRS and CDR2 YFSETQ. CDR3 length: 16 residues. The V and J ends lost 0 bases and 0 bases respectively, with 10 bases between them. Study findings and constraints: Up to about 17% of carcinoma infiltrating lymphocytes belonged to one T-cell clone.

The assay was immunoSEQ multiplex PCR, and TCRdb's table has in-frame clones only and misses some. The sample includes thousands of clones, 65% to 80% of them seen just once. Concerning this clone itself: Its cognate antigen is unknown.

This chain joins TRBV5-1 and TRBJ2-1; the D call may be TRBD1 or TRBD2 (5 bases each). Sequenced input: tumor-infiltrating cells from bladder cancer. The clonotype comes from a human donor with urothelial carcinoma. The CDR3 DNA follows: TGCGCCAGCAGCTTGGGGGGGACGAGCTCCTACAATGAGCAGTTCTTC. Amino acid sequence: CASSLGGTSSYNEQFF.